This T cell receptor beta chain was observed in a study of cytomegalovirus exposure and HLA in healthy donors. Study-wide context: Among several hundred genotyped donors, 65% to 90% fell in the Caucasian-associated ancestry cluster.

The CDR3 covers 13 residues. Trimming took off 5 bases at V and 4 bases at J, with 12 bases between the two ends. The germline V gene encodes CDR1 MNHEY and CDR2 SVGAGI. The PCR was carried out with 60 Vbeta primers and 13 Jbeta primers. Under the authors' procedure: Unique TCR beta chains totaled 65 million to 95 million in a later count, with 8.5 million to 12 million of them shared. Some clones are missing from TCRdb's copy, which holds only in-frame ones; the method was immunoSEQ multiplex PCR. V, J and clone size are those of that table, while D and trimming were read from the DNA. The table has about 180,000 clones, roughly three quarters seen once. This clone has more than one count but fewer than ten. The antigen remains undetermined. Points from the study as a whole: It was reported in a later analysis that an Asian-associated ancestry cluster showed fewer N-insertions than the approximately 690-donor mean.

Sequenced material: PBMCs. The chain is built from TRBV6-5 and TRBJ2-7; TRBD2 is a possible D gene (5 bases). The source of this sequence is a woman aged 25-40 years in good health and CMV-seropositive. For the CDR3, the DNA is TGTGCCAGCAGTCGGACTGGGATTTACGAGCAGTACTTC. Encoded protein: CASSRTGIYEQYF.